This T cell receptor beta chain was found in a study of PD-L1 blockade in urothelial cancer. Broader study findings: More expansion of tumor-associated blood clones, seen at 3 weeks, marked durable-benefit patients.

As concerns this clone: Its antigen is unknown.

The table came from immunoSEQ multiplex PCR; TCRdb's copy has only in-frame clones and leaves some out. The repertoire holds about 80,000 clones, with 87% as singletons. V lost 1 base and J lost 5, with 9 bases in between. The CDR3 has 13 residues. CDR1 GTSNPN and CDR2 SVGIG come from the germline V gene (reference sequence). This TCR was sampled from a woman in her 70s with urothelial cancer. J is TRBJ1-5 and V is TRBV30; D gene uncertain. Sequencing was performed on PBMCs, taken around atezolizumab (anti-PD-L1) treatment. DNA for the CDR3: TGTGCCTGGAGTGGCAGTCATGATCAGCCCCAGCATTTT. Its translation: CAWSGSHDQPQHF.